This passage covers 19 T cell receptor beta chains from one sample sequenced in a study of cytomegalovirus exposure and HLA in healthy donors. Primers included in the PCR were 60 Vbeta and 13 Jbeta primers. This table comes from immunoSEQ multiplex PCR, and its TCRdb copy is limited to in-frame clones, with some not included. The data hold approximately 110,000 clones, with around three quarters observed a single time. The specimen sequenced was PBMCs. These receptor sequences come from a female donor in good health and CMV-seropositive.

J is TRBJ1-4 and V is TRBV6-6; TRBD1 might be the D (6 bases). Germline V gives CDR1 MNHNY, CDR2 SVGAGI (reference sequence). The CDR3 sequence is 15 residues long. Trimming stripped 6 bases from V and 7 bases from J, with 18 bases between. CDR3 region: CASSKWGGQVEKLFF. The DNA of the CDR3 is TGTGCCAGCAGCAAGTGGGGGGGGCAGGTTGAAAAACTGTTTTTT.

The CDR3 DNA reads as TGTGCCAGCAGCACCGGGACAGGGGGCTACAATGAGCAGTTCTTC. Translation: CASSTGTGGYNEQFF. The V and J genes are TRBV7-2 and TRBJ2-1; 11 bases agree with TRBD1. CDR3 length: 15 residues. Germline V CDR1 and CDR2: SGHTA, FQGNSA. Unmatched junction bases numbered 3, after V lost 5 bases and J lost 3 bases.

V usage is TRBV27 and J usage is TRBJ2-7; TRBD2 matches 12 bases. CDR3 length: 15 amino acids. Germline-derived CDR1 and CDR2 are MNHEY and SMNVEV (reference sequence). Trimming took 0 bases from V and 6 from J; bases not matched to a gene: 3. The chain's CDR3 is CASSLSTSGSREQYF. The CDR3 coding sequence is TGTGCCAGCAGTTTATCGACTAGCGGGAGTCGCGAGCAGTACTTC.

This chain links TRBV6-1 with TRBJ1-2, with a weak D call TRBD1 (6 bases). The CDR3 runs 14 residues. CDR1 and CDR2 (germline): MNHNS, SASEGT. Trimming took off 6 bases at V and 4 bases at J, with 15 bases between the two ends. The CDR3 loop is CASSRLRGSYGYTF. The CDR3 nucleotides read TGTGCCAGCAGCCGACTCAGGGGATCCTATGGCTACACCTTC.

The V and J genes are TRBV6-1 and TRBJ2-2; D is possibly TRBD2 (7 bases). The CDR3 extends over 14 amino acids. The germline V gene encodes CDR1 MNHNS and CDR2 SASEGT. The ends were cut back, 5 bases at V and 4 bases at J, with 11 bases in the middle. This CDR3 is CASSRGGATGELFF. For the CDR3, the DNA is TGTGCCAGCAGTAGAGGGGGGGCCACCGGGGAGCTGTTTTTT.

The CDR3 protein is CASSDLGGPVEQDTQYF. The CDR3 DNA reads as TGCGCCAGCAGTGATTTGGGAGGGCCGGTCGAACAGGATACGCAGTATTTT. The gene calls are TRBV10-1 and TRBJ2-3; 7 bases match TRBD2. Germline CDR1 reads WNHNN; CDR2 reads SYGVQD (reference sequence). Trimming removed 3 bases from V and 6 bases from J; junction bases left unmatched: 15. CDR3 length: 17 amino acids.

The table lists this clone with a few counts. The rearrangement links TRBV10-2 to TRBJ2-1, with 11 nucleotides matching TRBD2. After removal of 7 bases from V and 1 base from J, the junction contained 12 bases not matched to a gene. The CDR3 covers 18 residues. Germline CDR1 WSHSY, CDR2 SAAADI. Here the CDR3 DNA reads TGCGCCAGCAAGAGAGTAGCGGGAGGGCCAGTTTCCTACAATGAGCAGTTCTTC. It codes for CASKRVAGGPVSYNEQFF.

CDR3 region: CATLGGARAGELFF. CDR3 DNA sequence: TGTGCCACCCTGGGGGGGGCCCGCGCCGGGGAGCTGTTTTTT. The V call is TRBV28, the J call TRBJ2-2; D possibly corresponds to TRBD2 (7 bases). Germline lookup yields CDR1 MDHEN and CDR2 SYDVKM. This CDR3 region has 14 residues. V lost 10 bases to trimming and J lost 6 bases, with 18 bases between them. Full variable domain (remainder filled in from reference TRBV28 and TRBJ2-2): DVKVTQSSRYLVKRTGEKVFLECVQDMDHENMFWYRQDPGLGLRLIYFSYDVKMKEKGDIPEGYSVSREKKERFSLILESASTNQTSMYLCATLGGARAGELFFGEGSRLTVL.

The V and J genes are TRBV27 and TRBJ1-1; D is perhaps TRBD1 (5 bases). Trimming cost V 6 bases and J 0 bases, with 14 bases left between them. CDR1 and CDR2 (germline): MNHEY, SMNVEV (reference sequence). The CDR3 extends over 15 amino acids. The CDR3 DNA reads as TGTGCCAGCAGGGCCTTCGGCAGGGTGAACACTGAAGCTTTCTTT. It is translated as CASRAFGRVNTEAFF.

The gene calls are TRBV18 and TRBJ2-7, with 7 nucleotides matching TRBD2. This CDR3 has 15 amino acids. Per the germline V gene, CDR1 is KGHSH and CDR2 is LQKENI. V gave up 1 base and J gave up 7 bases; unmatched junction bases: 10. The CDR3 nucleotides read TGTGCCAGCTCACCACGCCAAGCGGGACTCCCAGAGCAGTACTTC. Residues: CASSPRQAGLPEQYF.

This clone appeared a single time. The chain couples TRBV2 to TRBJ2-7, with D possibly matching TRBD1 (5 bases). Germline CDR1 and CDR2: SNHLY and FYNNEI. This CDR3 has 15 amino acids. V was clipped by 0 bases and J by 3 bases, with 12 bases between them. In nucleotides, the CDR3 is TGTGCCAGCAGTGAAGCGCTTGGGGCCTACTACGAGCAGTACTTC. Translated, it gives CASSEALGAYYEQYF.

The V and J genes are TRBV30 and TRBJ2-7; weak D call: TRBD1 (5 bases). V was pared by 3 bases and J by 7 bases, with 25 bases between. The CDR3 is made up of 16 amino acids. CDR1 GTSNPN and CDR2 SVGIG come from the germline V gene (reference sequence). The CDR3: CAWRGKVGQGAQEQYF. For the CDR3, the DNA is TGTGCCTGGAGGGGGAAAGTAGGGCAGGGCGCTCAGGAGCAGTACTTC.

The chain employs TRBV10-3 and TRBJ2-5; a weak D match, TRBD2 (5 bases). The CDR3 is 14 amino acids. Germline lookup yields CDR1 ENHRY and CDR2 SYGVKD. Trimming cost V 2 bases and J 1 base, with 8 bases left between them. In DNA, the CDR3 is TGTGCCATCAGTGAGCTTGGGAGCCAAGAGACCCAGTACTTC. Protein: CAISELGSQETQYF.

This chain links TRBV2 with TRBJ2-2; tentative D call: TRBD2 (5 bases). V lost 10 bases, J lost 1 base, and 13 bases lay in between. The CDR3 extends over 14 amino acids. CDR1 SNHLY and CDR2 FYNNEI come from the germline V gene. The CDR3 DNA reads TGTGCCACAAATGGAGCGGTGAACACCGGGGAGCTGTTTTTT. This encodes CATNGAVNTGELFF.

This clone occurred a few times. The chain combines TRBV29-1 with TRBJ1-2; weak D call: TRBD1 (6 bases). This CDR3 is 13 amino acids long. V shed 6 bases and J shed 2 bases, with 13 bases lying between them. Germline lookup yields CDR1 SQVTM and CDR2 ANQGSEA. The CDR3 region is CSVATGFNYGYTF. The CDR3 region has the DNA TGCAGCGTCGCGACAGGATTCAACTATGGCTACACCTTC.

CDR3 region: CASSLVPGTNTEAFF. The CDR3 DNA follows: TGTGCCAGCAGCTTAGTTCCGGGTACTAACACTGAAGCTTTCTTT. The chain has TRBV7-2 and TRBJ1-1; D ambiguous. The length of the CDR3 is 15 residues. Germline-derived CDR1 and CDR2 are SGHTA and FQGNSA. V lost 1 base to trimming and J lost 2 bases, with 11 bases between them. The whole variable domain, filled in from reference TRBV7-2 and TRBJ1-1, reads GAGVSQSPSNKVTEKGKDVELRCDPISGHTALYWYRQSLGQGLEFLIYFQGNSAPDKSGLPSDRFSAERTGGSVSTLTIQRTQQEDSAVYLCASSLVPGTNTEAFFGQGTRLTVV.

V usage is TRBV6-5 and J usage is TRBJ2-1; D uncertain. CDR1 and CDR2 from the germline V gene are MNHEY and SVGAGI. Trimming left V 2 bases short and J 6 bases short, with 11 bases between. The CDR3 is 14 amino acids. The CDR3: CASSYARHSNEQFF. For the CDR3, the DNA is TGTGCCAGCAGTTACGCCCGACATTCCAATGAGCAGTTCTTC.

The V and J genes are TRBV2 and TRBJ1-5; D is undetermined. The germline V gene has CDR1 SNHLY and CDR2 FYNNEI. The CDR3 runs to 14 residues. Deletions cut 3 bases from V and 8 bases from J, with 14 bases between. DNA for the CDR3: TGTGCCAGCAGTGACTGGGGAGTAAGCGAGCCCCAGCATTTT. This translates into CASSDWGVSEPQHF.

The chain is built from TRBV30 and TRBJ1-4; TRBD1 might be the D (6 bases). The CDR3 length is 11 residues. Germline CDR1 GTSNPN, CDR2 SVGIG (reference sequence). Trimming left V 5 bases short and J 7 bases short, with 8 bases between. The CDR3 DNA follows: TGTGCCTGGGGGACATCTGAAAAACTGTTTTTT. Translation: CAWGTSEKLFF.